Below are 25 T cell receptor beta chains sequenced from a single sample in a study of post-analysis software for immune sequencing data. Points from the study as a whole: Patients used about 5 TRBV segments, including TRBV5-6, TRBV5-1 and TRBV20-1, more often than controls.

Unique molecular identifiers were carried by the TCR beta cDNA libraries. From the PCR reads, TCRdb called clonotypes with MiXCR, one entry per CDR3 protein. The data show hundreds of thousands of distinct CDR3 sequences, with roughly 45% seen just once and about an eighth held by the top ten. These receptors have no known antigen. The sample consisted of blood. The receptor set was obtained from a girl aged 10 to 17 with multiple sclerosis.

V is TRBV4-2 and J is TRBJ1-4; D is ambiguous. V was pared by 5 bases and J by 1 base, with 14 bases between. The germline V gene has CDR1 LGHNA and CDR2 YNFKEQ. The CDR3 is 16 amino acids. CDR3 amino acids: CASSAPPEETNEKLFF. CDR3 nucleotides: TGTGCCAGCAGCGCACCACCAGAGGAAACTAATGAAAAACTGTTTTTT.

This clonotype was picked up one time. The chain combines TRBV6-6 with TRBJ1-1; D unresolved. The germline V and J ends were trimmed by 2 bases and 6 bases, with 13 bases remaining between them. CDR3 length: 14 amino acids. Germline values: CDR1 MNHNY, CDR2 SVGAGI (reference sequence). The DNA of the CDR3 is TGTGCCAGCAGTTACCGGGTTGGAACCGCTGAAGCTTTCTTT. Its protein product is CASSYRVGTAEAFF.

The CDR3 DNA reads as TGTGCCAGCAGTTACAAAATCGGGCCCTACAATGAGCAGTTCTTC. Translated: CASSYKIGPYNEQFF. V gene TRBV6-2 or TRBV6-3 combines with J gene TRBJ2-1, with D unclear. CDR1 and CDR2 from the germline V gene are MNHEY and SVGEGT. The CDR3 has 15 amino acids. V lost 2 bases, J lost 2 bases, and 10 bases lay in between.

This clonotype was observed a handful of times. J is TRBJ2-3 and V is TRBV10-3, with a weak D call TRBD2 (5 bases). This CDR3 is built from 15 residues. Germline loops: CDR1 ENHRY, CDR2 SYGVKD. The V end lost 2 bases, the J end lost 0 bases, and 9 bases lay between the germline ends. Here the CDR3 DNA reads TGTGCCATCAGTGAGACTAGACCGAGCACAGATACGCAGTATTTT. Its protein is CAISETRPSTDTQYF.

The sample holds a few counts of this clonotype. This chain's CDR3 is CASSYGTYEQYF. CDR3 sequence (DNA): TGTGCCAGCAGTTACGGGACCTACGAGCAGTACTTC. The V and J genes are TRBV6-2 or TRBV6-3 and TRBJ2-7; D uncertain. Germline values: CDR1 MNHEY, CDR2 SVGEGT. The CDR3 runs 12 residues. Trimming pared 2 bases from V and 2 bases from J, leaving 4 bases between.

J is TRBJ1-1 and V is TRBV12-3 or TRBV12-4; the D gene is possibly TRBD1 (6 bases). The CDR3 runs 17 residues. Trimming removed 8 bases from V and 5 bases from J, with 27 bases in between. DNA of the CDR3: TGTGCCAGCGGAACCGGGACATGGTTTCAGCCCGAGACTGAAGCTTTCTTT. It translates to CASGTGTWFQPETEAFF.

This rearrangement joins TRBV6-5 to TRBJ2-1, with D maybe TRBD1 (6 bases). Germline CDR1 MNHEY, CDR2 SVGAGI. The CDR3 contains 15 residues. Deletions cut 0 bases from V and 6 bases from J, with 12 bases between. Here the CDR3 reads CASSYSGAIRNEQFF. Here the CDR3 DNA reads TGTGCCAGCAGTTACTCGGGGGCCATTCGCAATGAGCAGTTCTTC.

The rearrangement joins TRBV4-1 to TRBJ1-2; TRBD1 might be the D (5 bases). Trimming pared 1 base from V and 2 bases from J, leaving 11 bases between. The CDR3 has 15 residues. Germline values: CDR1 MGHRA, CDR2 YSYEKL. In nucleotides, the CDR3 is TGCGCCAGCAGCCAAGTGATCAGGGCGAACTATGGCTACACCTTC. Residues: CASSQVIRANYGYTF.

This clonotype was seen at least ten times. This chain joins TRBV20-1 and TRBJ2-7, with 7 bases lining up with TRBD2. Germline lookup yields CDR1 DFQATT and CDR2 SNEGSKA (reference sequence). After removal of 6 bases from V and 1 base from J, the junction contained 9 bases not matched to a gene. This CDR3 is built from 14 residues. The chain's CDR3 is CSAIPREASYEQYF. The CDR3 nucleotides are TGCAGTGCCATCCCCCGGGAGGCTTCCTACGAGCAGTACTTC.

This chain joins TRBV5-5 and TRBJ1-2; 8 nucleotides align to TRBD1. V shed 4 bases, J shed 3 bases, and the junction held 8 bases outside the gene matches. This CDR3 has 15 residues. CDR1 SGHKS and CDR2 YYEKEE come from the germline V gene (reference sequence). The CDR3 is CASSVGAGGDYGYTF. The CDR3 region has the DNA TGTGCCAGCAGCGTAGGGGCAGGGGGCGACTATGGCTACACCTTC. The whole variable domain, remainder taken from reference TRBV5-5 and TRBJ1-2, is DAGVTQSPTHLIKTRGQQVTLRCSPISGHKSVSWYQQVLGQGPQFIFQYYEKEERGRGNFPDRFSARQFPNYSSELNVNALLLGDSALYLCASSVGAGGDYGYTFGSGTRLTVV.

On this clonotype itself: Here the CDR3 omits its conserved ending phenylalanine or tryptophan, so a read error is the likely source. The rearrangement joins TRBV5-5 to TRBJ2-7; D may be TRBD2 (6 bases). Trimming removed 0 bases from V and 3 bases from J, with 10 bases in between. Germline V CDR1 and CDR2: SGHKS, YYEKEE (reference sequence). The CDR3 totals 14 residues. The DNA of the CDR3 is TGTGCCAGCAGCTTGGAGCTAGCGCTCTACGAGCAGTACTGC. This encodes CASSLELALYEQYC.

The chain is built from TRBV4-1 and TRBJ2-5; 7 bases agree with TRBD2. CDR1 MGHRA and CDR2 YSYEKL come from the germline V gene. The V segment lost 2 bases and the J segment 5 bases; nucleotides outside the gene matches: 8. The CDR3 is 15 amino acids. This CDR3 reads CASSQLSAGVETQYF. CDR3 in DNA: TGCGCCAGCAGCCAACTGTCGGCGGGAGTGGAGACCCAGTACTTC.

Points on this clonotype: The junction differs from germline at one of its ends, possibly a read error. The V and J genes are TRBV10-3 and TRBJ1-5, with TRBD1 identical over 8 bases. CDR3 length: 15 amino acids. Germline V gene lookup returns CDR1 ENHRY and CDR2 SYGVKD. Here the CDR3 reads CAISKDRDSSQPQHF. DNA of the CDR3: TGTGCCATCAGTAAGGACAGGGATAGCAGTCAGCCCCAGCATTTT.

In DNA form, the CDR3 reads TGTGCCAGCAGCTTAGGGGGTCGGGGTAGCGGCTACACCTTC. Its protein product is CASSLGGRGSGYTF. The chain joins TRBV7-3 to TRBJ1-2, with D perhaps TRBD1 (5 bases). CDR3 length: 14 residues. The germline V gene has CDR1 SGHTA and CDR2 FQGTGA. V lost 2 bases and J 8 bases, leaving 15 bases between the germline ends.

This clonotype was detected a few times. This chain joins TRBV29-1 and TRBJ1-2, with D unresolved. Germline-derived CDR1 and CDR2 are SQVTM and ANQGSEA. The CDR3 runs to 14 residues. The V end lost 4 bases, the J end lost 4 bases, and 16 bases lay between the germline ends. The CDR3 region has the DNA TGCAGCGTTGTGGAAGCCTCGAAGGGCTATGGCTACACCTTC. It encodes CSVVEASKGYGYTF.

The rearrangement links TRBV18 to TRBJ1-1; TRBD1 agrees at 9 bases. CDR1 and CDR2 (germline): KGHSH, LQKENI. J gave up 4 bases and V 5 bases, and 8 bases lay outside the gene matches. The CDR3 totals 15 residues. Here the CDR3 reads CASSNYRGLGTEAFF. For the CDR3, the DNA is TGTGCCAGCTCAAACTACAGGGGGCTCGGCACTGAAGCTTTCTTT. The full variable domain, in which reference TRBV18 and TRBJ1-1 provide the parts outside the CDR3, is NAGVMQNPRHLVRRRGQEARLRCSPMKGHSHVYWYRQLPEEGLKFMVYLQKENIIDESGMPKERFSAEFPKEGPSILRIQQVVRGDSAAYFCASSNYRGLGTEAFFGQGTRLTVV.

The gene calls are TRBV20-1 and TRBJ2-1, with TRBD1 matching 8 bases. The length of the CDR3 is 14 residues. Unmatched junction bases numbered 9, after V lost 6 bases and J lost 5 bases. Per the germline V gene, CDR1 is DFQATT and CDR2 is SNEGSKA (reference sequence). This CDR3 reads CSAAGQGSNNEQFF. The CDR3, as DNA: TGCAGTGCCGCTGGACAGGGCAGCAACAATGAGCAGTTCTTC.

This clonotype was picked up a small number of times. V usage is TRBV7-9 and J usage is TRBJ2-6; D call uncertain. The germline V and J ends were trimmed by 1 base and 1 base, with 14 bases remaining between them. From germline, CDR1 is SEHNR and CDR2 FQNEAQ (reference sequence). This CDR3 has 18 amino acids. CDR3 protein: CASSLGPDTLSGANVLTF. CDR3 DNA sequence: TGTGCCAGCAGCTTAGGGCCAGACACACTTTCTGGGGCCAACGTCCTGACTTTC.

The rearrangement joins TRBV6-1 to TRBJ2-7; TRBD2 agrees at 7 bases. Judging by the DNA end, TRBJ2-5 fits better; the J call may be wrong. Looked up from germline, CDR1 is MNHNS and CDR2 is SASEGT. There are 14 residues in the CDR3. The CDR3 sequence is CASTGGLGGETQYF. CDR3 in DNA: TGTGCCAGCACTGGCGGGCTCGGGGGGGAGACCCAGTACTTC.

The gene calls are TRBV25-1 and TRBJ2-7; D unresolved. There are 14 residues in the CDR3. V was cut by 2 bases and J by 2 bases, with 10 bases left in between. Germline V gives CDR1 MGHDK, CDR2 SYGVNS. Here the CDR3 DNA reads TGTGCCAGCAGTGAAAGTCAGGCCGCCTACGAGCAGTACTTC. Translated: CASSESQAAYEQYF.

The chain couples TRBV24-1 to TRBJ1-2; D is undetermined. Trimming removed 1 base at V and 9 bases at J, with 11 bases between. The CDR3 is made up of 13 amino acids. Germline CDR1 and CDR2: KGHDR and SFDVKD. CDR3 sequence reads: CATSDFSGVRYTF. CDR3 bases: TGTGCCACCAGTGATTTTTCCGGGGTGCGCTACACCTTC.

The chain is built from TRBV28 and TRBJ2-5; 8 bases are shared with TRBD1. V shed 5 bases and J 4 bases; nucleotides not matched to a gene: 3. This CDR3 has 13 amino acids. Per germline, CDR1 MDHEN and CDR2 SYDVKM. This CDR3 is CASSGQGRETQYF. The CDR3 DNA is TGTGCCAGCAGTGGACAGGGCAGAGAGACCCAGTACTTC. The full variable domain, its missing parts supplied by reference TRBV28 and TRBJ2-5, is DVKVTQSSRYLVKRTGEKVFLECVQDMDHENMFWYRQDPGLGLRLIYFSYDVKMKEKGDIPEGYSVSREKKERFSLILESASTNQTSMYLCASSGQGRETQYFGPGTRLLVL.

This chain joins TRBV7-9 and TRBJ2-1, with D possibly matching TRBD2 (5 bases). V lost 4 bases, J lost 10 bases, and 14 bases lay in between. Germline V lookup: CDR1 SEHNR, CDR2 FQNEAQ (reference sequence). The CDR3 has 13 amino acids. CDR3 sequence (DNA): TGTGCCAGCAGCTCTTTAGGAGGTACCGAGCAGTTCTTC. As protein: CASSSLGGTEQFF.

This clonotype has just a few counts. This chain links TRBV12-3 or TRBV12-4 with TRBJ1-1; D is possibly TRBD1 (6 bases). The CDR3 has 14 residues. Trimming shortened V by 7 bases and J by 4 bases, and 16 bases separated the two germline ends. The CDR3 is CASTPGVESTEAFF. The CDR3 DNA follows: TGTGCCAGCACCCCAGGGGTGGAGTCCACTGAAGCTTTCTTT.

This clonotype was detected only a few times. CDR3 in amino acids: CASSRVSYEQYF. CDR3 bases: TGTGCCAGCAGCCGCGTCTCCTACGAGCAGTACTTC. The chain recombines TRBV4-2 with TRBJ2-7; D uncertain. V shed 4 bases and J shed 0 bases, with 4 bases lying between them. Per the germline V gene, CDR1 is LGHNA and CDR2 is YNFKEQ. The length of the CDR3 is 12 residues.